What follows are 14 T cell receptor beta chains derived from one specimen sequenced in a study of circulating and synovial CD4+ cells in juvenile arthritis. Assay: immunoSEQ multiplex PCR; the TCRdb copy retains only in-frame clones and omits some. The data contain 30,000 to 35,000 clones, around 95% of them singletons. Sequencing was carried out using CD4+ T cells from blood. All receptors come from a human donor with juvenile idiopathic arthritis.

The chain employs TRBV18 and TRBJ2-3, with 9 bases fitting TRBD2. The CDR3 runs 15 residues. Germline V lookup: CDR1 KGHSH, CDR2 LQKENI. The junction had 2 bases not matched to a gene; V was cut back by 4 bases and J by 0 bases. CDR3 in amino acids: CASSRLAGSTDTQYF. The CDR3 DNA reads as TGTGCCAGCTCACGGCTAGCGGGGAGCACAGATACGCAGTATTTT. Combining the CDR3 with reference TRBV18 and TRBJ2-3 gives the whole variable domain NAGVMQNPRHLVRRRGQEARLRCSPMKGHSHVYWYRQLPEEGLKFMVYLQKENIIDESGMPKERFSAEFPKEGPSILRIQQVVRGDSAAYFCASSRLAGSTDTQYFGPGTRLTVL.

In DNA form, the CDR3 reads TGTGCCAGCAGCTTAGTACGGAGTAGCGGGGTCCCCTACGAGCAGTACTTC. It is translated as CASSLVRSSGVPYEQYF. The V gene is TRBV7-8, the J gene TRBJ2-5; 8 bases align to TRBD2. The end of the DNA aligns better with TRBJ2-7, so the J call may be wrong. Germline assignment: CDR1 SGHVS and CDR2 FQNEAQ. The CDR3 sequence is 17 residues long.

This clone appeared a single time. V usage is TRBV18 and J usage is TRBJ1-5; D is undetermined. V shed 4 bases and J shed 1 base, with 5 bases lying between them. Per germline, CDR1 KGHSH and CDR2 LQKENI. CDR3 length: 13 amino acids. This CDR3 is CASSLLSNQPQHF. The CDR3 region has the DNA TGTGCCAGCTCACTCTTAAGCAATCAGCCCCAGCATTTT.

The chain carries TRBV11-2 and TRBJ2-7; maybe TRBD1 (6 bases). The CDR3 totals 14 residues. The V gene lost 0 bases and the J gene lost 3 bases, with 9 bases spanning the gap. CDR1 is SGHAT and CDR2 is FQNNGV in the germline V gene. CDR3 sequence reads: CASSLEWGHYEQYF. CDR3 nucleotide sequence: TGTGCCAGCAGCTTAGAATGGGGGCACTACGAGCAGTACTTC. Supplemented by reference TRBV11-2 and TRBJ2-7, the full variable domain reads EAGVAQSPRYKIIEKRQSVAFWCNPISGHATLYWYQQILGQGPKLLIQFQNNGVVDDSQLPKDRFSAERLKGVDSTLKIQPAKLEDSAVYLCASSLEWGHYEQYFGPGTRLTVT.

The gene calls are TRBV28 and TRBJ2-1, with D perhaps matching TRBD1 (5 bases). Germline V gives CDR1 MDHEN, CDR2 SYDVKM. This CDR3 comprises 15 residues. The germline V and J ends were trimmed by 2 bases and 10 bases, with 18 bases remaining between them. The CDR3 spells CASSLETSRVVEQFF. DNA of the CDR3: TGTGCCAGCAGTTTAGAAACATCCAGGGTGGTAGAGCAGTTCTTC.

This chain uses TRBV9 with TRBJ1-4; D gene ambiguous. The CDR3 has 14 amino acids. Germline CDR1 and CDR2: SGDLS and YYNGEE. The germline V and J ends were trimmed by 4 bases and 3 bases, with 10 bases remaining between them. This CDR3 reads CASSPESSNEKLFF. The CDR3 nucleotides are TGTGCCAGCAGCCCAGAATCCTCTAATGAAAAACTGTTTTTT. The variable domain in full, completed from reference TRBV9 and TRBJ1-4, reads DSGVTQTPKHLITATGQRVTLRCSPRSGDLSVYWYQQSLDQGLQFLIQYYNGEERAKGNILERFSAQQFPDLHSELNLSSLELGDSALYFCASSPESSNEKLFFGSGTQLSVL.

The CDR3 DNA reads TGTGCCAGCTCACAAAGCAGGGGGCGTAAGGATCCCACTGAAGCTTTCTTT. It yields the protein CASSQSRGRKDPTEAFF. The genes are TRBV18 and TRBJ1-1, with 8 bases that match TRBD1. Germline CDR1 KGHSH, CDR2 LQKENI. This CDR3 spans 17 amino acids. V was clipped by 4 bases and J by 4 bases; unmatched bases: 14. The full variable domain, in which reference TRBV18 and TRBJ1-1 provide the parts outside the CDR3, is NAGVMQNPRHLVRRRGQEARLRCSPMKGHSHVYWYRQLPEEGLKFMVYLQKENIIDESGMPKERFSAEFPKEGPSILRIQQVVRGDSAAYFCASSQSRGRKDPTEAFFGQGTRLTVV.

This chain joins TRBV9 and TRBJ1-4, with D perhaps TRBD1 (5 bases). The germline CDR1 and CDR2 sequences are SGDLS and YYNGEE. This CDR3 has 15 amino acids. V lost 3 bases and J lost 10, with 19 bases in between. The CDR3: CASSAHGQAGGKLFF. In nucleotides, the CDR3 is TGTGCCAGCAGCGCCCACGGACAAGCCGGGGGAAAACTGTTTTTT.

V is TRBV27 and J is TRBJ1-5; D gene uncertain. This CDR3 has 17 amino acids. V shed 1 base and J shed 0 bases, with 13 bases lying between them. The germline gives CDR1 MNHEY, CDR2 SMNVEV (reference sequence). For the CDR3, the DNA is TGTGCCAGCAGTTTATTGGGAGGACTTGATAGCAATCAGCCCCAGCATTTT. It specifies CASSLLGGLDSNQPQHF.

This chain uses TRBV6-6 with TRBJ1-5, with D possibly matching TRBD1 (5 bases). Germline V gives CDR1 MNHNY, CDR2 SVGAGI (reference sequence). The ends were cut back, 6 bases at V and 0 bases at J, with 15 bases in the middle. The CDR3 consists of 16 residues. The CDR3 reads CASRPLDIYSNQPQHF. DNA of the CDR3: TGTGCCAGCAGGCCTTTGGACATTTATAGCAATCAGCCCCAGCATTTT.

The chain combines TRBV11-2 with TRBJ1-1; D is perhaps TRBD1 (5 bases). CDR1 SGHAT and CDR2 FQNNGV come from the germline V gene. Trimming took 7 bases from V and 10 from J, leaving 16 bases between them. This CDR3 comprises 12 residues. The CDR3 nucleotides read TGTGCCAGCACCAAACTTGGGGGGAGAGCTTTCTTT. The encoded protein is CASTKLGGRAFF.

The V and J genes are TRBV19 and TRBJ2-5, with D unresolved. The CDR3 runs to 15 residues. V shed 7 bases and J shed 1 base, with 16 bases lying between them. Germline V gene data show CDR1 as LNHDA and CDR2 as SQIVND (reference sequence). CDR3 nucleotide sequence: TGTGCCAGTACCCCATCAACCGCCGGCCAAGAGACCCAGTACTTC. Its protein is CASTPSTAGQETQYF.

For the CDR3, the DNA is TGTGCCACCAGCAGGCCCTATGGGACAACCCTGGGCTACGAGCAGTACTTC. Amino acids: CATSRPYGTTLGYEQYF. This sequence joins TRBV15 and TRBJ2-7, with D perhaps TRBD1 (6 bases). The germline CDR1 and CDR2 sequences are LNHNV and YYDKDF (reference sequence). The CDR3 sequence is 17 residues long. V lost 3 bases and J 3 bases, leaving 21 bases between the germline ends.

CDR3 in amino acids: CASSYRDRGTYEQYF. In DNA, the CDR3 is TGTGCCAGCAGTTACCGGGACAGGGGGACCTACGAGCAGTACTTC. The rearrangement uses TRBV6-5 and TRBJ2-7, with 11 bases matching TRBD1. After removal of 2 bases from V and 2 bases from J, the junction contained 2 bases not matched to a gene. This CDR3 has 15 amino acids. CDR1 MNHEY and CDR2 SVGAGI come from the germline V gene.